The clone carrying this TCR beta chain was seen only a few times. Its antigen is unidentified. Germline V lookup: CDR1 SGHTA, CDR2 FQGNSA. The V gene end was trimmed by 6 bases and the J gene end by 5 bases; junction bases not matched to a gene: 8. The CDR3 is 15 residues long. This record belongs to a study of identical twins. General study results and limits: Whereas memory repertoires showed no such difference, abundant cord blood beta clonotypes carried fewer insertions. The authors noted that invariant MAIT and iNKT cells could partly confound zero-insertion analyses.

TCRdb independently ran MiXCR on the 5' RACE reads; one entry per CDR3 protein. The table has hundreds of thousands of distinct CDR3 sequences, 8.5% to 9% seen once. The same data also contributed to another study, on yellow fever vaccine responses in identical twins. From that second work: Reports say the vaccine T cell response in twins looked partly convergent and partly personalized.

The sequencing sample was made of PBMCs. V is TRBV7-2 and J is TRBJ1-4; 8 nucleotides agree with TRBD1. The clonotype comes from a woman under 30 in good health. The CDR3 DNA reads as TGTGCCAGCAGTGGACAGGGTAGTTGGAATGAAAAACTGTTTTTT. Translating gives CASSGQGSWNEKLFF. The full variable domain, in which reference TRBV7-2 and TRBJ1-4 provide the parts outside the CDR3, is GAGVSQSPSNKVTEKGKDVELRCDPISGHTALYWYRQSLGQGLEFLIYFQGNSAPDKSGLPSDRFSAERTGGSVSTLTIQRTQQEDSAVYLCASSGQGSWNEKLFFGSGTQLSVL.